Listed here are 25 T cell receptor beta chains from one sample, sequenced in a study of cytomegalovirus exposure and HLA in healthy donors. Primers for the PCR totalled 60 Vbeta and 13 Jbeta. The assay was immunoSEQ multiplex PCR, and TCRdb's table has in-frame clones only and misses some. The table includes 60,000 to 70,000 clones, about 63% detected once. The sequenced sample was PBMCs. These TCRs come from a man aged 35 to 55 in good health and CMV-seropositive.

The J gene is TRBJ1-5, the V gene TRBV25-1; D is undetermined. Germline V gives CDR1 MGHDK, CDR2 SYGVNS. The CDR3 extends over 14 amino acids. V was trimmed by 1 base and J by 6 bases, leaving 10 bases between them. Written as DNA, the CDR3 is TGTGCCAGCAGTGAATCCATCGAGGGTCAGCCCCAGCATTTT. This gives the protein CASSESIEGQPQHF.

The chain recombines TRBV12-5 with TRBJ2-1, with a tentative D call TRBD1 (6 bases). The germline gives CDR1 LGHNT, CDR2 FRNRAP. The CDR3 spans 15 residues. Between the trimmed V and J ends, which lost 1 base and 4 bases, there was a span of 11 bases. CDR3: CASGLGPGQYNEQFF. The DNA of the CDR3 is TGTGCTAGTGGTTTGGGACCCGGACAGTACAATGAGCAGTTCTTC.

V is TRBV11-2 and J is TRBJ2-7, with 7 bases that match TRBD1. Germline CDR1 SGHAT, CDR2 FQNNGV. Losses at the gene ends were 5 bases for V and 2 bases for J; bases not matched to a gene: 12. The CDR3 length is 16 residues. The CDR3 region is CASSPTALGTAYEQYF. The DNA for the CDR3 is TGTGCCAGCAGCCCGACTGCTTTAGGGACAGCCTACGAGCAGTACTTC.

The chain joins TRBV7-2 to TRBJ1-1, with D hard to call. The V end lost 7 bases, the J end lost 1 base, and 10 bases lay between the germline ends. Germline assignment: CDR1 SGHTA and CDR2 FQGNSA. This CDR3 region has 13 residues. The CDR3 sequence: CASTPLRNTEAFF. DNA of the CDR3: TGTGCCAGCACTCCCCTGCGGAACACTGAAGCTTTCTTT.

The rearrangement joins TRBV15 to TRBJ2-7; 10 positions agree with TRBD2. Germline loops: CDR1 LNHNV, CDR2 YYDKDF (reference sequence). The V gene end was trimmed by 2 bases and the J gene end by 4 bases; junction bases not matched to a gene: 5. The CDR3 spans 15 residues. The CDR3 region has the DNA TGTGCCACCAGCAGAAGGACTAGCGGAGTATACGAGCAGTACTTC. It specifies CATSRRTSGVYEQYF.

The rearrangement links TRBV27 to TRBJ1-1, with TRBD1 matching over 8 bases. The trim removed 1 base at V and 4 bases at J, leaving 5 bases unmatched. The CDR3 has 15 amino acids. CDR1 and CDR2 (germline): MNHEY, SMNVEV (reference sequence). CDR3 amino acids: CASSLWGQVGTEAFF. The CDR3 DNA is TGTGCCAGCAGTTTATGGGGACAGGTCGGCACTGAAGCTTTCTTT.

CDR3 bases: TGTGCCAGCAGTCCGGACAGGGGCAATCGGTACTTC. This translates into CASSPDRGNRYF. This chain connects TRBV2 to TRBJ2-7, with 9 bases matching TRBD1. The CDR3 consists of 12 residues. Trimming took 5 bases from V and 12 from J; bases not matched to a gene: 8. The germline V gene has CDR1 SNHLY and CDR2 FYNNEI.

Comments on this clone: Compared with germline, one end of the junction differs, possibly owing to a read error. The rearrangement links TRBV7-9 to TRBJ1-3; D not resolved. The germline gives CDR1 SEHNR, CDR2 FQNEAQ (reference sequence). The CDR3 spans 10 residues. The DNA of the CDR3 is TGTTCCAGCAGCCCTGGTGGCTGGTCTTTT. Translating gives CSSSPGGWSF.

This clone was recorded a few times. The CDR3 sequence: CAWSVRRENYGYTF. The DNA of the CDR3 is TGTGCCTGGAGTGTACGTCGAGAAAACTATGGCTACACCTTC. V gene TRBV30 combines with J gene TRBJ1-2, with unresolved D. CDR3 length: 14 residues. Trimming took off 0 bases at V and 2 bases at J, with 10 bases between the two ends. CDR1 and CDR2 from the germline V gene are GTSNPN and SVGIG (reference sequence).

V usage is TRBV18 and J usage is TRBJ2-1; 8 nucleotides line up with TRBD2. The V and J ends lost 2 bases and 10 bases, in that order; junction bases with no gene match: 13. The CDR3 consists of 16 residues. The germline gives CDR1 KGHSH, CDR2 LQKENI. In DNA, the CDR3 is TGTGCCAGCTCACCAGCGGGGAGCGGGGGCGACCGGGAGCAGTTCTTC. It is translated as CASSPAGSGGDREQFF.

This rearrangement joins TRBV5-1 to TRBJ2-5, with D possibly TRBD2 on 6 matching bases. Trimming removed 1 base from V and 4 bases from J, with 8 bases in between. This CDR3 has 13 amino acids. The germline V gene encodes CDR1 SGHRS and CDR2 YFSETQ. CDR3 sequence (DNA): TGCGCCAGCAGCTTGCTACTAGCAGAGACCCAGTACTTC. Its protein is CASSLLLAETQYF.

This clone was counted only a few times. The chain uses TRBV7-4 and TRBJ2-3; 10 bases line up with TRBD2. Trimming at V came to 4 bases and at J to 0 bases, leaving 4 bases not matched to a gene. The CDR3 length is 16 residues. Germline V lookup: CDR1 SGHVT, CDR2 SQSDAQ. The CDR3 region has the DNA TGTGCCAGCAGCTACACTAGCGGGGCTAGCACAGATACGCAGTATTTT. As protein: CASSYTSGASTDTQYF.

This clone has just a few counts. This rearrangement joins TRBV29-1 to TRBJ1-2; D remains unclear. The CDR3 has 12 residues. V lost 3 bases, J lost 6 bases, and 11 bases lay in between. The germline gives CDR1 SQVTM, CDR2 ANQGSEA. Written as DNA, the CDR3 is TGCAGCGTTGACAACATAGCCGATGGCTACACCTTC. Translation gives CSVDNIADGYTF. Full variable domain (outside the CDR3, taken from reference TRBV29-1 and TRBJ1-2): SAVISQKPSRDICQRGTSLTIQCQVDSQVTMMFWYRQQPGQSLTLIATANQGSEATYESGFVIDKFPISRPNLTFSTLTVSNMSPEDSSIYLCSVDNIADGYTFGSGTRLTVV.

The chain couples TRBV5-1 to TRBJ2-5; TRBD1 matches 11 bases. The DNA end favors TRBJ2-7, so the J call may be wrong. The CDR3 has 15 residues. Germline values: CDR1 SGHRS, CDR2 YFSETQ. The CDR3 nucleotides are TGCGCCAGCAGCCCCAGGACAGGGGGCTTTGCCGAGCAGTACTTC. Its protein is CASSPRTGGFAEQYF.

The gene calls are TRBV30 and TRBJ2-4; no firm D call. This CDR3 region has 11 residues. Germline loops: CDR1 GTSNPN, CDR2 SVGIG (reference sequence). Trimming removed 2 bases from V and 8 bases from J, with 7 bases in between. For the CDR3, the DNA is TGTGCCTGGAGTTTAGAGGACATTCAGTACTTC. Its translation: CAWSLEDIQYF.

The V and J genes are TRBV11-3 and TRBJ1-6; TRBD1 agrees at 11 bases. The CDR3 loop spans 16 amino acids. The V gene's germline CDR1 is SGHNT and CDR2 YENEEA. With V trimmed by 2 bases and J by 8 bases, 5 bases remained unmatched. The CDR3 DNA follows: TGTGCCAGCAGCTTAAACCCGGGACAGGGGGATTCACCCCTCCACTTT. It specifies CASSLNPGQGDSPLHF.

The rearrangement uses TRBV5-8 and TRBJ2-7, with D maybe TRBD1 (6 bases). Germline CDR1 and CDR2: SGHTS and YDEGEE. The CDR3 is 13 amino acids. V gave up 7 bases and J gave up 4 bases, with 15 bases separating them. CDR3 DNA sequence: TGTGCCAGCCGCGTGGGGGCTTTATACGAGCAGTACTTC. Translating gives CASRVGALYEQYF.

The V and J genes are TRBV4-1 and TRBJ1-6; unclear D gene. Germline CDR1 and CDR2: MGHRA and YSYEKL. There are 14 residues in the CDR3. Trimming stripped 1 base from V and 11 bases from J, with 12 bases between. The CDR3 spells CASSQAGSGTPLHF. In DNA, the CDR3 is TGCGCCAGCAGCCAAGCCGGCAGCGGGACACCCCTCCACTTT.

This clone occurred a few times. The CDR3 sequence is CASRLGGSVTGELFF. The CDR3 nucleotides read TGTGCCAGCAGACTGGGAGGCTCGGTCACCGGGGAGCTGTTTTTT. The chain uses TRBV27 and TRBJ2-2; a possible D gene is TRBD2 (6 bases). This CDR3 has 15 amino acids. V lost 6 bases and J lost 4, with 15 bases in between. Germline assignment: CDR1 MNHEY and CDR2 SMNVEV (reference sequence).

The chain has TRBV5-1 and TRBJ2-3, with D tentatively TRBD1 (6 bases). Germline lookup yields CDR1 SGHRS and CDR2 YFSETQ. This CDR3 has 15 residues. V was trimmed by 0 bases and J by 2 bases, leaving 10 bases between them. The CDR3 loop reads CASSLEGHDTDTQYF. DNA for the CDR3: TGCGCCAGCAGCTTGGAGGGACACGACACAGATACGCAGTATTTT.

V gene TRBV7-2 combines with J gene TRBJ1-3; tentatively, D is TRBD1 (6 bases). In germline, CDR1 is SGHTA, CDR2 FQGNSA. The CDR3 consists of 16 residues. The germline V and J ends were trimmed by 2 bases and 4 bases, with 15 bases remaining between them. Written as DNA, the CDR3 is TGTGCCAGCAGCTTACAGACAGGAGCTGAGGGAAACACCATATATTTT. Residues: CASSLQTGAEGNTIYF.

The CDR3 DNA follows: TGTGCCAGCAGTTCCCAAGGAGAGGGCTACACCTTC. The encoded protein is CASSSQGEGYTF. This chain joins TRBV6-6 and TRBJ1-2, with D unclear. Germline V gives CDR1 MNHNY, CDR2 SVGAGI (reference sequence). The V and J ends lost 4 bases and 8 bases respectively, with 11 bases between them. The CDR3 contains 12 residues.

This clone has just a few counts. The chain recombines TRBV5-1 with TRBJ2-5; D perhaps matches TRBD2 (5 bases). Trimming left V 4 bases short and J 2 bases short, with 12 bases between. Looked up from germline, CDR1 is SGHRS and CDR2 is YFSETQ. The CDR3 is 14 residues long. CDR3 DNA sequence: TGCGCCAGCAGCCAAGGACTGTTACAAGAGACCCAGTACTTC. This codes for CASSQGLLQETQYF.

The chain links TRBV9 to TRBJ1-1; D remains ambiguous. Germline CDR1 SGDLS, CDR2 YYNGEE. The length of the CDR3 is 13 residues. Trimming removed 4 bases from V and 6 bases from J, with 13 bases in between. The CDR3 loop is CASSPRLDAEAFF. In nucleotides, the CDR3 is TGTGCCAGCAGCCCCCGACTCGACGCTGAAGCTTTCTTT.

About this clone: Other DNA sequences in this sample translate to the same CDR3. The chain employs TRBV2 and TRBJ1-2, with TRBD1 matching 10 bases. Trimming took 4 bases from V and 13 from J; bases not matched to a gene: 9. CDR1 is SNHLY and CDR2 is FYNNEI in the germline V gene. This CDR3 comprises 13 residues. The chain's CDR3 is CASSGPGQGILTF. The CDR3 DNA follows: TGTGCCAGCAGTGGGCCGGGACAGGGGATTCTCACCTTC.